This T cell receptor (beta chain) stems from a study of cytomegalovirus exposure and HLA in healthy donors. Study-wide context: Caucasian-associated ancestry cluster membership applied to approximately 84% of some 400 genotyped donors.

Concerning this clone: Its cognate antigen is unknown.

Study observations and caveats: In all likelihood, a cluster of highly shared sequence variants was a sequencing artifact. It was confirmed in vitro that a few of the CMV-associated chains were specific for CMV antigens.

The CDR3 runs 12 residues. CDR1 is MNHNY and CDR2 is SVGAGI in the germline V gene (reference sequence). Trimming pared 4 bases from V and 13 bases from J, leaving 16 bases between. The PCR ran on 60 Vbeta and 13 Jbeta primers. Data came from immunoSEQ multiplex PCR; TCRdb stores just in-frame clones and leaves some out. The sample records over 90,000 clones, 50% to 80% being singletons. The chain links TRBV6-6 to TRBJ1-1; unclear D gene. This TCR came from a man in his 60s in good health and CMV-seronegative. The sample taken for sequencing was PBMCs. The CDR3 region has the DNA TGTGCCAGCAGTTCCCCTGCGGTTAGAAGTTTCTTT. Translation gives CASSSPAVRSFF.